These 3 T cell receptor beta chains originate from one sample sequenced in a study of OX40 agonist ivuxolimab in advanced cancers. This table comes from immunoSEQ multiplex PCR, and its TCRdb copy is limited to in-frame clones, with some not included. The table lists 12,000 to 15,000 clones, around four fifths of them singletons. The source was CD4+ or CD8+ T cells sorted from blood, collected in a trial of the OX40 agonist ivuxolimab. The receptors here all came from an adult with an advanced solid tumor such as melanoma, head and neck, liver or kidney cancer.

This chain joins TRBV4-1 and TRBJ2-2; D unclear. The CDR3 is made up of 11 amino acids. Trimming took off 1 base at V and 6 bases at J, with 0 bases between the two ends. Germline CDR1 MGHRA, CDR2 YSYEKL. The CDR3 DNA sequence: TGCGCCAGCAGCCAAGCCGGGGAGCTGTTTTTT. Residues: CASSQAGELFF.

The J gene is TRBJ2-1, the V gene TRBV7-9; 12 bases are shared with TRBD2. CDR1 is SEHNR and CDR2 is FQNEAQ in the germline V gene (reference sequence). CDR3 length: 16 amino acids. Trimming removed 5 bases from V and 4 bases from J; junction bases left unmatched: 6. The CDR3 DNA reads TGTGCCAGCAGCCCTAGCGGGAGGGGGGGTTACAATGAGCAGTTCTTC. Translated, it gives CASSPSGRGGYNEQFF.

The rearrangement uses TRBV2 and TRBJ1-1; tentative D call: TRBD1 (5 bases). Trimming shortened V by 7 bases and J by 5 bases, and 20 bases separated the two germline ends. The CDR3 contains 15 residues. CDR1 SNHLY and CDR2 FYNNEI come from the germline V gene. The CDR3 is CASMAGALGGTEAFF. The CDR3 nucleotides are TGTGCCAGCATGGCCGGGGCCCTTGGCGGAACTGAAGCTTTCTTT.